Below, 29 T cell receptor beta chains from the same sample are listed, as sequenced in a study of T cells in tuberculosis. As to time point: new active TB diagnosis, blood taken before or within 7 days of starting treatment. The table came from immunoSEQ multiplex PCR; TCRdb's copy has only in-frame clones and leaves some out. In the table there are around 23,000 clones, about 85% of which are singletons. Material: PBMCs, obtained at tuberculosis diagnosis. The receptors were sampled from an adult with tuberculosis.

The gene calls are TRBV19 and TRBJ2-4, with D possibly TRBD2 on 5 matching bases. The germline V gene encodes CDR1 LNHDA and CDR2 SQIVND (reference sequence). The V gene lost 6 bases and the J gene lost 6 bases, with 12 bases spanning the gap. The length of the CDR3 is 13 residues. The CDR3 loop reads CASRPLDLNIQYF. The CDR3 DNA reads TGTGCCAGTAGACCCTTGGACTTAAACATTCAGTACTTC. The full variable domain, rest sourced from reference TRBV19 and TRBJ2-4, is DGGITQSPKYLFRKEGQNVTLSCEQNLNHDAMYWYRQDPGQGLRLIYYSQIVNDFQKGDIAEGYSVSREKKESFPLTVTSAQKNPTAFYLCASRPLDLNIQYFGAGTRLSVL.

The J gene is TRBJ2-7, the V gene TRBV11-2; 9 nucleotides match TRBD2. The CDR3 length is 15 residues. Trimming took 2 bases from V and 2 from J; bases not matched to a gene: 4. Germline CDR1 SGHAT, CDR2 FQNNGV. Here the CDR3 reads CASSLSSGEAYEQYF. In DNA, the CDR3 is TGTGCCAGCAGCTTATCTAGCGGGGAGGCCTACGAGCAGTACTTC. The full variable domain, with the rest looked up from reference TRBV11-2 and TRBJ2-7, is EAGVAQSPRYKIIEKRQSVAFWCNPISGHATLYWYQQILGQGPKLLIQFQNNGVVDDSQLPKDRFSAERLKGVDSTLKIQPAKLEDSAVYLCASSLSSGEAYEQYFGPGTRLTVT.

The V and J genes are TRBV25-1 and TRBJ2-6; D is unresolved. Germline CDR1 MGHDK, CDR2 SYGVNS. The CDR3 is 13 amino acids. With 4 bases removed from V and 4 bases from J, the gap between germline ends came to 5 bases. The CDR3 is CASSGGGANVLTF. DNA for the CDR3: TGTGCCAGCAGTGGAGGAGGGGCCAACGTCCTGACTTTC.

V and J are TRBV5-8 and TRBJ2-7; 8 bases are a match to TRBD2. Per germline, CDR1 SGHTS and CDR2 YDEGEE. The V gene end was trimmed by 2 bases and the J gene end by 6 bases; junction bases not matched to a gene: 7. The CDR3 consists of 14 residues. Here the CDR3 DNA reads TGTGCCAGCAGCTTCGGGGGGGCCCGGGGCGAGCAGTACTTC. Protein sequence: CASSFGGARGEQYF.

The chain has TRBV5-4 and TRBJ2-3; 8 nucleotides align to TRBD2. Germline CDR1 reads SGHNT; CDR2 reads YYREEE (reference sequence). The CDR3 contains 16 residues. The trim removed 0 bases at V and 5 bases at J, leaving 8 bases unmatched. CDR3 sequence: CASSLGAGGFRDTQYF. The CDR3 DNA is TGTGCCAGCAGCTTGGGGGCGGGGGGCTTTAGAGATACGCAGTATTTT.

The CDR3 protein is CASSDRGGDRGLDTQYF. The CDR3 bases are TGTGCCAGCAGTGATAGAGGTGGGGACAGGGGCTTGGATACGCAGTATTTT. The chain is built from TRBV25-1 and TRBJ2-3, with 10 positions matching TRBD1. Germline-derived CDR1 and CDR2 are MGHDK and SYGVNS. The CDR3 is 17 amino acids. The trim removed 3 bases at V and 6 bases at J, leaving 12 bases unmatched.

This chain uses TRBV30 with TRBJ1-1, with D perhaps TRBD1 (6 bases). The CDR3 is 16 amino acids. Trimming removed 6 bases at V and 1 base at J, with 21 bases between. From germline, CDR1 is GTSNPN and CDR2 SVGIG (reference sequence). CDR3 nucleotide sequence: TGTGCCTGCACCTGGGGCCCCAGGACAGCGAACACTGAAGCTTTCTTT. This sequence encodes CACTWGPRTANTEAFF.

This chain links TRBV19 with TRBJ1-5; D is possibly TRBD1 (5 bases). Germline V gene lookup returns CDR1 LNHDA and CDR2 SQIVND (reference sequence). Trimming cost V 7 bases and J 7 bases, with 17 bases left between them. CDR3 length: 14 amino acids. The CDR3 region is CASKGPGWKQPQHF. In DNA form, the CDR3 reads TGTGCCAGTAAGGGGCCAGGGTGGAAACAGCCCCAGCATTTT.

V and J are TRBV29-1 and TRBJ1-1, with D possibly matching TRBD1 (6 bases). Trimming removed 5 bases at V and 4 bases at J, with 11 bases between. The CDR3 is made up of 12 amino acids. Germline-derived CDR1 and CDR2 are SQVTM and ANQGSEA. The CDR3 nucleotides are TGCAGCGTTCGGACAGCCCCCACTGAAGCTTTCTTT. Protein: CSVRTAPTEAFF. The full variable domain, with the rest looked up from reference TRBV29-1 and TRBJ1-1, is SAVISQKPSRDICQRGTSLTIQCQVDSQVTMMFWYRQQPGQSLTLIATANQGSEATYESGFVIDKFPISRPNLTFSTLTVSNMSPEDSSIYLCSVRTAPTEAFFGQGTRLTVV.

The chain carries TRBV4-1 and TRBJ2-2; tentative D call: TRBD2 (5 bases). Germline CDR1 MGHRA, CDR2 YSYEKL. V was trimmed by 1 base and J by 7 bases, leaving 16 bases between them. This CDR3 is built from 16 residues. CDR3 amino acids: CASSQVRAGLIGELFF. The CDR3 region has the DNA TGCGCCAGCAGCCAAGTACGGGCTGGACTCATCGGGGAGCTGTTTTTT.

CDR3 nucleotide sequence: TGTGCCAGCACCTCTTTGAGGGAGAACACTGAAGCTTTCTTT. Translated, it gives CASTSLRENTEAFF. This sequence joins TRBV27 and TRBJ1-1; the D is unclear. Germline lookup yields CDR1 MNHEY and CDR2 SMNVEV (reference sequence). Trimming took 7 bases from V and 1 from J, leaving 13 bases between them. This CDR3 is built from 14 residues.

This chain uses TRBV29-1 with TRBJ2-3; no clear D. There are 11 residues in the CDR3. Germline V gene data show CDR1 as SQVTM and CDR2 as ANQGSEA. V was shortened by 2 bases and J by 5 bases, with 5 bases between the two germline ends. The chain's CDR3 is CSVERRDTQYF. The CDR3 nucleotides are TGCAGCGTTGAAAGGAGAGATACGCAGTATTTT.

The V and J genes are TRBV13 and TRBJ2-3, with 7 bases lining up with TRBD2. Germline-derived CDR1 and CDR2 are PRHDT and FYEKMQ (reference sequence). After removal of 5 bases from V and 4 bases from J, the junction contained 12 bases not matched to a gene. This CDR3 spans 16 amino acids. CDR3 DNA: TGTGCCAGCAGCACTTTAGGGCGGGGGAACGCAGATACGCAGTATTTT. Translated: CASSTLGRGNADTQYF.

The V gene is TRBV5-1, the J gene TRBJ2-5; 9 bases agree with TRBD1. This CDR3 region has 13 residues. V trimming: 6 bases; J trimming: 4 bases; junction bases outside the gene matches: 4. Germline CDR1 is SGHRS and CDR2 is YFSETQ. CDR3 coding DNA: TGCGCCAGCACCGCGGACAGGGGAGAGACCCAGTACTTC. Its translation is CASTADRGETQYF.

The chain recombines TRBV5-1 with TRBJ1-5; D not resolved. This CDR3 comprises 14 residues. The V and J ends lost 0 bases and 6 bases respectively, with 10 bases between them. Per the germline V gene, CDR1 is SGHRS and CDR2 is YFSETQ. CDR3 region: CASSLDPGGQPQHF. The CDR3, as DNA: TGCGCCAGCAGCTTGGATCCTGGCGGTCAGCCCCAGCATTTT.

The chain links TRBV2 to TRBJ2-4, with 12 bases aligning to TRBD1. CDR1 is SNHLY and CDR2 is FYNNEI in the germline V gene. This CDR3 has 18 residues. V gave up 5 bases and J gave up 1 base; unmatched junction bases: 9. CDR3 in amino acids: CASSPGTGGGGAKNIQYF. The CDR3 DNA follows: TGTGCCAGCAGTCCCGGGACAGGGGGCGGAGGGGCCAAAAACATTCAGTACTTC.

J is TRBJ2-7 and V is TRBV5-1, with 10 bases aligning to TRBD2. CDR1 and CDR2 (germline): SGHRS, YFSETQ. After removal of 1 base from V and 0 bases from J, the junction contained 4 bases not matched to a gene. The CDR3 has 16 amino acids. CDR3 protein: CASSLRTSGYSYEQYF. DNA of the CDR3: TGCGCCAGCAGCTTGCGGACTAGCGGTTACTCCTACGAGCAGTACTTC.

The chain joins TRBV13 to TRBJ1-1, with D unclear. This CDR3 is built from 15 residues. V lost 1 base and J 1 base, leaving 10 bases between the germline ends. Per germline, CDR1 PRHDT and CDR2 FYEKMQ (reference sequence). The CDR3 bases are TGTGCCAGCAGCTTAGTGCGCATTAAGAACACTGAAGCTTTCTTT. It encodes CASSLVRIKNTEAFF.

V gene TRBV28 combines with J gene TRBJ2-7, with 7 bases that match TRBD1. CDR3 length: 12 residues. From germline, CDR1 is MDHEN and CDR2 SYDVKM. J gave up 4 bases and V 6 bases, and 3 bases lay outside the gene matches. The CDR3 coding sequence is TGTGCCAGCAGGCACAGGGGTTACGAGCAGTACTTC. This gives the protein CASRHRGYEQYF.

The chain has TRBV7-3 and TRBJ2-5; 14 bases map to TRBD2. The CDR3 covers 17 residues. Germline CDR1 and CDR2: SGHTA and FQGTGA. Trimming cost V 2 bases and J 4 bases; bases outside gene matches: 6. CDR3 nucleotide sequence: TGTGCCAGCAGCTTAGGGACTAGCGGGAGAGATGGAGAGACCCAGTACTTC. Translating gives CASSLGTSGRDGETQYF. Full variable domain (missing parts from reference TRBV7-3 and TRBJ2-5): GAGVSQTPSNKVTEKGKYVELRCDPISGHTALYWYRQSLGQGPEFLIYFQGTGAADDSGLPNDRFFAVRPEGSVSTLKIQRTERGDSAVYLCASSLGTSGRDGETQYFGPGTRLLVL.

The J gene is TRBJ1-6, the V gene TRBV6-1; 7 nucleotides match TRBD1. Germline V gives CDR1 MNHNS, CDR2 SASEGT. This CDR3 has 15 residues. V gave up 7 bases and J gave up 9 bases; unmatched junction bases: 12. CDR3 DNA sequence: TGTGCCAGCACCCCAGGCGACAGGGAGGCTTCACCCCTCCACTTT. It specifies CASTPGDREASPLHF.

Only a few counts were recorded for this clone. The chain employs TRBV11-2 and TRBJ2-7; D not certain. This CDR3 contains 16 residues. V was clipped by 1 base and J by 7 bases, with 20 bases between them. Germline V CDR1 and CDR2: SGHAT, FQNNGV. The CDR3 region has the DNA TGTGCCAGCAGCTTAGTATTGGCAGGAAACTCTCAGGAGCAGTACTTC. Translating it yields CASSLVLAGNSQEQYF. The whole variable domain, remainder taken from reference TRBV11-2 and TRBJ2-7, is EAGVAQSPRYKIIEKRQSVAFWCNPISGHATLYWYQQILGQGPKLLIQFQNNGVVDDSQLPKDRFSAERLKGVDSTLKIQPAKLEDSAVYLCASSLVLAGNSQEQYFGPGTRLTVT.

Written as DNA, the CDR3 is TGTGCCAGCAGTTTTCCGGAACAGGGCTTGGTTGGCTACACCTTC. Its protein product is CASSFPEQGLVGYTF. V usage is TRBV6-1 and J usage is TRBJ1-2, with D perhaps TRBD1 (6 bases). CDR1 and CDR2 from the germline V gene are MNHNS and SASEGT. CDR3 length: 15 amino acids. Trimming left V 5 bases short and J 7 bases short, with 20 bases between.

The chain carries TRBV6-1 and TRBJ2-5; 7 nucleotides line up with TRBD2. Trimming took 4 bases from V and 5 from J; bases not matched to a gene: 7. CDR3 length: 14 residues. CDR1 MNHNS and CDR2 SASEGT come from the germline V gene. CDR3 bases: TGTGCCAGCAGTGTCCACGGGGGGTTGGAGACCCAGTACTTC. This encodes CASSVHGGLETQYF.

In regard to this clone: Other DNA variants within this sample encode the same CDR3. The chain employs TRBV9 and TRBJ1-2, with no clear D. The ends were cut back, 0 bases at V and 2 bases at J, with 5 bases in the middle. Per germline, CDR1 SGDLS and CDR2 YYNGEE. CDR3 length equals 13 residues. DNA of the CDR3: TGTGCCAGCAGCGTAGTAGAGAACTATGGCTACACCTTC. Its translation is CASSVVENYGYTF. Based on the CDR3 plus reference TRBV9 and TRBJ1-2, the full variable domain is DSGVTQTPKHLITATGQRVTLRCSPRSGDLSVYWYQQSLDQGLQFLIQYYNGEERAKGNILERFSAQQFPDLHSELNLSSLELGDSALYFCASSVVENYGYTFGSGTRLTVV.

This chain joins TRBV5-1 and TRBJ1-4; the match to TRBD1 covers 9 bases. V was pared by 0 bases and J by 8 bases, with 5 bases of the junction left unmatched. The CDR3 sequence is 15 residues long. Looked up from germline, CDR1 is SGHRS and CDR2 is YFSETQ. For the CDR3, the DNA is TGCGCCAGCAGCTTGGAGGGACAGGGAAGAGAAAAACTGTTTTTT. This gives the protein CASSLEGQGREKLFF.

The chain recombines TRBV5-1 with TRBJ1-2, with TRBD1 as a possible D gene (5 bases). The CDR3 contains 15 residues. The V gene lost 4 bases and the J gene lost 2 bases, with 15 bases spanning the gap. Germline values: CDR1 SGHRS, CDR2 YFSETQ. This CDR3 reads CASSPKTRGNYGYTF. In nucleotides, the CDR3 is TGCGCCAGCAGCCCGAAAACAAGGGGAAACTATGGCTACACCTTC.

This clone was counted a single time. The CDR3 sequence is CASGWTALYGYTF. The CDR3 DNA reads as TGTGCCAGTGGCTGGACAGCCCTCTATGGCTACACCTTC. The chain carries TRBV19 and TRBJ1-2; D might be TRBD1 (6 bases). The ends were cut back, 8 bases at V and 4 bases at J, with 14 bases in the middle. The germline V gene has CDR1 LNHDA and CDR2 SQIVND (reference sequence). The CDR3 covers 13 residues.

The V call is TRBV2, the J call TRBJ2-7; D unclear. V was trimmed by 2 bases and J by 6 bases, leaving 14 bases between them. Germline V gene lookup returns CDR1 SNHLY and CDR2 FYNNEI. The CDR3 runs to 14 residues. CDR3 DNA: TGTGCCAGCAGTGAATGGTGGTCGTCGGGCGAGCAGTACTTC. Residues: CASSEWWSSGEQYF. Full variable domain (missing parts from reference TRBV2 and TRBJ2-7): EPEVTQTPSHQVTQMGQEVILRCVPISNHLYFYWYRQILGQKVEFLVSFYNNEISEKSEIFDDQFSVERPDGSNFTLKIRSTKLEDSAMYFCASSEWWSSGEQYFGPGTRLTVT.